The 25 T cell receptor beta chains reported below all come from one sample, sequenced in a study of regulatory T cells in long-lasting Graves disease. The authors built TCR beta libraries using iRepertoire HTBI primers and Arm-PCR of CDR3 regions. In TCRdb, the multiplex PCR reads were re-called with MiXCR into one record per CDR3 protein. The sample holds about 350,000 distinct CDR3 sequences, over 15% seen once. The time point: newly diagnosed GD, antithyroid drugs for less than 3 months. The TCR library was prepared using RNA isolated from PBMCs. The data were also submitted as part of a second study, on T cells in Graves' hyperthyroidism and ophthalmopathy.

The sample consisted of peripheral blood mononuclear cells (PBMCs), taken at new diagnosis, from a patient treated with antithyroid drugs. These TCRs come from a man in his forties or fifties with Graves disease.

Note on this clonotype: This sequence may be a read error, since a much larger clone differs from it by one base. This chain uses TRBV12-3 or TRBV12-4 with TRBJ2-1; D is perhaps TRBD1 (7 bases). The J call could be wrong; TRBJ2-5 is a better fit for the DNA end. The CDR3 sequence is 16 residues long. DNA for the CDR3: TGTGCCGGCAGCCTCTCAGGGGGGTACCATCAAGAGACCCAGTACTTC. Encoded protein: CAGSLSGGYHQETQYF.

In this sample, this clonotype turned up a few times. The V and J genes are TRBV12-3 or TRBV12-4 and TRBJ2-2; D ambiguous. This CDR3 region has 14 residues. With 10 bases removed from V and 0 bases from J, the gap between germline ends came to 12 bases. The CDR3 here is CATDERSNTGELFF. The CDR3 DNA is TGTGCCACCGATGAGCGTTCGAACACCGGGGAGCTGTTTTTT.

A few counts support this clonotype. The V call is TRBV20-1, the J call TRBJ1-2; the D gene is possibly TRBD1 (5 bases). Deletions cut 2 bases from V and 3 bases from J, with 13 bases between. The CDR3 is 14 amino acids. Germline lookup yields CDR1 DFQATT and CDR2 SNEGSKA (reference sequence). CDR3 nucleotide sequence: TGCAGTGCTAGACGGCCGGGGCACGACTATGGCTACACCTTC. Its protein is CSARRPGHDYGYTF.

This clonotype was seen many times. The genes are TRBV9 and TRBJ2-3; D might be TRBD1 (5 bases). Germline V CDR1 and CDR2: SGDLS, YYNGEE. The CDR3 totals 15 residues. The V end lost 0 bases, the J end lost 1 base, and 9 bases lay between the germline ends. CDR3 sequence (DNA): TGTGCCAGCAGCGTAGTGGAGACAGGCACAGATACGCAGTATTTT. Its translation: CASSVVETGTDTQYF.

This clonotype was picked up many times. The chain couples TRBV2 to TRBJ2-2; 9 bases are shared with TRBD2. The germline gives CDR1 SNHLY, CDR2 FYNNEI. Losses at the gene ends were 6 bases for V and 2 bases for J; bases not matched to a gene: 4. This CDR3 region has 15 residues. The CDR3 DNA is TGTGCCAGCAGACTTAGCGGGGGAAACACCGGGGAGCTGTTTTTT. Protein sequence: CASRLSGGNTGELFF.

At least ten counts were recorded for this clonotype. The V gene is TRBV27, the J gene TRBJ2-3; the D call may be TRBD1 or TRBD2 (6 bases each). This CDR3 spans 14 amino acids. V lost 6 bases, J lost 3 bases, and 13 bases lay in between. Germline CDR1 reads MNHEY; CDR2 reads SMNVEV (reference sequence). CDR3 residues: CASRLGGATDTQYF. The CDR3 nucleotides are TGTGCCAGCAGATTGGGGGGCGCGACAGATACGCAGTATTTT.

This chain joins TRBV28 and TRBJ2-3, with 13 bases identical to TRBD2. V lost 5 bases and J lost 2; bases outside the gene matches: 10. This CDR3 has 18 residues. Germline assignment: CDR1 MDHEN and CDR2 SYDVKM. CDR3 nucleotide sequence: TGTGCCAGCAGTCCATACCCGGGACTAGCGGGGAACACAGATACGCAGTATTTT. This gives the protein CASSPYPGLAGNTDTQYF.

The chain links TRBV5-1 to TRBJ2-1; D unresolved. Trimming left V 4 bases short and J 2 bases short, with 13 bases between. CDR1 is SGHRS and CDR2 is YFSETQ in the germline V gene. The CDR3 has 15 residues. CDR3 sequence reads: CASSEISITYNEQFF. The CDR3 region has the DNA TGCGCCAGCAGCGAAATCTCGATTACCTACAATGAGCAGTTCTTC.

The chain carries TRBV30 and TRBJ1-2; possible D gene TRBD1, 5 bases. Germline V gene sequence: CDR1 GTSNPN, CDR2 SVGIG (reference sequence). The CDR3 is 12 residues long. Trimming took 3 bases from V and 3 from J, leaving 8 bases between them. CDR3 sequence reads: CAWSRGDYGYTF. As DNA, the CDR3 is TGTGCCTGGAGCCGGGGGGACTATGGCTACACCTTC.

The V call is TRBV2, the J call TRBJ1-1; D is perhaps TRBD1 (6 bases). Germline lookup yields CDR1 SNHLY and CDR2 FYNNEI. This CDR3 comprises 12 residues. Trimming left V 11 bases short and J 4 bases short, with 14 bases between. The CDR3 sequence: CASRRGLTEAFF. The CDR3 bases are TGTGCCTCCCGACGGGGGCTCACTGAAGCTTTCTTT.

There are many counts of this clonotype. V is TRBV29-1 and J is TRBJ2-7; 13 bases are shared with TRBD2. This CDR3 region has 15 residues. V dropped 7 bases and J dropped 3; count of bases not matched to a gene: 9. Germline CDR1 reads SQVTM; CDR2 reads ANQGSEA. The CDR3, as DNA: TGCAGCGCTGGACTAGCGGGGGATCTGTTCTACGAGCAGTACTTC. Encoded protein: CSAGLAGDLFYEQYF.

The chain uses TRBV20-1 and TRBJ2-7; tentative D call: TRBD1 (6 bases). Trimming left V 3 bases short and J 2 bases short, with 11 bases between. CDR3 size: 13 residues. CDR1 is DFQATT, CDR2 SNEGSKA, per germline (reference sequence). The CDR3 DNA is TGCAGTGCTAGGCCGGACAGTCCCTACGAGCAGTACTTC. Its protein product is CSARPDSPYEQYF.

Many counts were recorded for this clonotype. This chain connects TRBV30 to TRBJ1-1, with D hard to call. The length of the CDR3 is 13 residues. Germline loops: CDR1 GTSNPN, CDR2 SVGIG (reference sequence). Between the trimmed V and J ends, which lost 3 bases and 6 bases, there was a span of 14 bases. This CDR3 reads CAWSPEASAEAFF. Here the CDR3 DNA reads TGTGCCTGGAGCCCGGAGGCCAGCGCTGAAGCTTTCTTT.

A few counts support this clonotype. The V gene is TRBV7-3, the J gene TRBJ2-3, with 9 bases lining up with TRBD2. The CDR3 has 16 amino acids. Looked up from germline, CDR1 is SGHTA and CDR2 is FQGTGA. J gave up 0 bases and V 5 bases, and 6 bases lay outside the gene matches. This CDR3 reads CASSLLAGESTDTQYF. DNA for the CDR3: TGTGCCAGCAGCCTGTTAGCGGGGGAGAGCACAGATACGCAGTATTTT.

The gene calls are TRBV24-1 and TRBJ2-2; D may be TRBD2 (7 bases). CDR1 is KGHDR, CDR2 SFDVKD, per germline. Deletions cut 0 bases from V and 6 bases from J, with 16 bases between. CDR3 length: 17 amino acids. CDR3 in amino acids: CATSDLPGGGDPGELFF. DNA of the CDR3: TGTGCCACCAGTGATTTGCCGGGGGGCGGAGATCCCGGGGAGCTGTTTTTT.

Notes on this clonotype: A much larger clonotype is one base distant, so this may be a read error. The CDR3 sequence is CASSLASWGAEETQYF. The CDR3 DNA is TGTGCCAGCAGCTTGGCTAGCTGGGGGGCGGAGGAGACCCAGTACTTC. V is TRBV5-5 and J is TRBJ2-5; D possibly uses TRBD1 or TRBD2 (6 bases each). The ends were cut back, 0 bases at V and 5 bases at J, with 17 bases in the middle. Germline V gives CDR1 SGHKS, CDR2 YYEKEE (reference sequence). The CDR3 runs 16 residues.

This clonotype was picked up many times. The chain is built from TRBV7-6 and TRBJ2-1, with D perhaps matching TRBD2 (5 bases). Germline loops: CDR1 SGHVS, CDR2 FNYEAQ. V was trimmed by 5 bases and J by 2 bases, leaving 16 bases between them. The CDR3 length is 16 residues. The CDR3 DNA is TGTGCCAGCAGCCGTCAAGCGGCCTTAACCTACAATGAGCAGTTCTTC. Translating gives CASSRQAALTYNEQFF.

This clonotype was recorded many times. This chain uses TRBV4-3 with TRBJ2-3; D unresolved. The V gene lost 2 bases and the J gene lost 1 base, with 7 bases spanning the gap. The CDR3 is made up of 14 amino acids. CDR1 is LGHNA and CDR2 is YSLEER in the germline V gene. The CDR3 here is CASSQSPRTDTQYF. The CDR3, as DNA: TGCGCCAGCAGCCAATCCCCCCGCACAGATACGCAGTATTTT.

The table lists this clonotype with many counts. The chain employs TRBV6-1 and TRBJ2-1, with 8 bases that match TRBD1. Trimming took 2 bases from V and 4 from J; bases not matched to a gene: 10. The CDR3 consists of 17 residues. Per germline, CDR1 MNHNS and CDR2 SASEGT. The CDR3 is CASSESVAGGIYNEQFF. The CDR3 DNA is TGTGCCAGCAGTGAATCGGTGGCAGGGGGCATATACAATGAGCAGTTCTTC.

The V gene is TRBV27, the J gene TRBJ1-4, with a weak D call TRBD1 (5 bases). The CDR3 is 15 amino acids. Per the germline V gene, CDR1 is MNHEY and CDR2 is SMNVEV (reference sequence). The V end lost 2 bases, the J end lost 5 bases, and 12 bases lay between the germline ends. CDR3 in amino acids: CASSLKGLPNEKLFF. The CDR3 nucleotides are TGTGCCAGCAGTTTAAAGGGGCTCCCCAATGAAAAACTGTTTTTT.

In this sample, this clonotype turned up many times. The rearrangement uses TRBV24-1 and TRBJ2-3, with D uncertain. V gave up 2 bases and J gave up 2 bases, with 16 bases separating them. Germline CDR1 and CDR2: KGHDR and SFDVKD. This CDR3 has 17 amino acids. The CDR3 nucleotides are TGTGCCACCAGTGATTCCGCTGGATCCGTCCTCACAGATACGCAGTATTTT. Translation: CATSDSAGSVLTDTQYF.

Only a few counts were recorded for this clonotype. The rearrangement links TRBV12-3 or TRBV12-4 to TRBJ1-2; D may be TRBD1 (5 bases). The CDR3 covers 14 residues. Trimming took off 5 bases at V and 2 bases at J, with 12 bases between the two ends. The CDR3 protein is CASSPRQWNYGYTF. DNA of the CDR3: TGTGCCAGCAGTCCTAGACAGTGGAACTATGGCTACACCTTC.

This clonotype has just a few counts. The rearrangement joins TRBV7-2 to TRBJ1-5; D unclear. CDR1 is SGHTA, CDR2 FQGNSA, per germline. V lost 5 bases and J lost 2, with 16 bases in between. The length of the CDR3 is 16 residues. CDR3 DNA: TGTGCCAGCAGCGCCAGGTGGGAGACTCGCAATCAGCCCCAGCATTTT. Translated: CASSARWETRNQPQHF.

Only a few counts were recorded for this clonotype. The CDR3 bases are TGCAGTGCATCCCAGGGCAGAACTAATGAAAAACTGTTTTTT. Its translation is CSASQGRTNEKLFF. V is TRBV20-1 and J is TRBJ1-4; TRBD1 might be the D (5 bases). The V end was cut by 6 bases, the J end by 1 base, with 12 bases between. CDR3 length: 14 residues. Germline V gene sequence: CDR1 DFQATT, CDR2 SNEGSKA (reference sequence).

This clonotype has a count of ten or more. The chain joins TRBV7-2 to TRBJ2-1, with D unclear. This CDR3 has 14 residues. V gave up 3 bases and J gave up 8 bases, with 14 bases separating them. Per the germline V gene, CDR1 is SGHTA and CDR2 is FQGNSA. CDR3 DNA sequence: TGTGCCAGCAGCTTGCGAGACGAGAGAGATGAGCAGTTCTTC. Amino acids: CASSLRDERDEQFF.